A selection of T cell receptor beta chains follows, all from one sample in a study of identical twins. TCRdb recomputed calls from the 5' RACE reads with MiXCR, one row per CDR3 protein. The table includes some 500,000 distinct CDR3 sequences, 14% detected once. The same data also went into a second study, on yellow fever vaccine responses in identical twins.

Sequenced sample: CD4+ T cells sorted from blood. The receptors here all came from a woman between 18 and 30 years old in good health. CDR3s include the opening cysteine and the closing phenylalanine or tryptophan. The D gene is left open where the match is weak. Clone size is not always given. Where it is, it says once, few, many or a class for expanded clones.

v_gene	abundance	j_gene	d_gene	len	CDR3aa	CDR3nt
TRBV2	-	TRBJ2-4	-	16	CASSDGERIAKNIQYF	TGTGCCAGCAGTGACGGAGAGAGAATAGCCAAAAACATTCAGTACTTC
TRBV11-1	few	TRBJ2-7	TRBD2	18	CASSLKGSSSGSTYEQYF	TGTGCCAGCAGCTTAAAAGGGTCTTCTAGCGGGAGTACCTACGAGCAGTACTTC
TRBV5-1	-	TRBJ2-3	TRBD2	15	CASSAGDYSTDTQYF	TGCGCCAGCAGTGCGGGGGATTATAGCACAGATACGCAGTATTTT
TRBV28	few	TRBJ2-1	TRBD2	16	CASSPLGAGGDNEQFF	TGTGCCAGCAGTCCCCTAGGAGCGGGGGGGGACAATGAGCAGTTCTTC
TRBV4-3	-	TRBJ2-7	-	13	CASSQGSAYEQYF	TGCGCCAGCAGCCAAGGTTCCGCCTACGAGCAGTACTTC
TRBV11-2	many	TRBJ2-7	TRBD2	16	CASSLGGLAGTYEQYF	TGTGCCAGCAGCTTAGGAGGACTAGCGGGGACCTACGAGCAGTACTTC
TRBV7-2	few	TRBJ2-3	-	16	CASSHSRGFRTDTQYF	TGTGCCAGCAGCCACTCCAGGGGATTTCGTACAGATACGCAGTATTTT
TRBV12-3/TRBV12-4	few	TRBJ2-7	TRBD2	14	CASRAGGPRNEQYF	TGTGCCAGCAGGGCGGGAGGGCCGAGGAACGAGCAGTACTTC
TRBV3-1	few	TRBJ1-6	TRBD1	14	CASSSTGWNSPLHF	TGTGCCAGCAGCTCGACAGGGTGGAATTCACCCCTCCACTTT
TRBV5-1	-	TRBJ1-1	-	15	CASSLAGTIDTEAFF	TGCGCCAGCAGCTTGGCGGGAACTATTGACACTGAAGCTTTCTTT
TRBV12-3/TRBV12-4	-	TRBJ1-1	-	16	CASSTLGHTMGTEAFF	TGTGCCAGCAGTACCCTGGGACACACGATGGGAACTGAAGCTTTCTTT
TRBV7-8	-	TRBJ2-1	-	16	CASSYTGAGPYNEQFF	TGTGCCAGCAGCTACACGGGGGCGGGACCCTACAATGAGCAGTTCTTC
TRBV20-1	once	TRBJ2-1	-	12	CSALQTRNEQFF	TGCAGTGCTCTTCAAACTAGAAATGAGCAGTTCTTC
TRBV7-9	few	TRBJ2-7	-	13	CASSSTLPYEQYF	TGTGCCAGCAGTTCGACCCTACCCTACGAGCAGTACTTC
TRBV18	many	TRBJ2-3	-	13	CASSPPGGDTQYF	TGTGCCAGCAGTCCCCCCGGGGGCGATACGCAGTATTTT
TRBV25-1	-	TRBJ2-1	TRBD1	14	CATDGTGGYNEQFF	TGTGCCACCGATGGGACAGGGGGTTACAATGAGCAGTTCTTC
TRBV25-1	-	TRBJ2-3	TRBD2	17	CASSEYEERGLTDTQYF	TGTGCCAGCAGTGAATATGAGGAGCGGGGGCTAACAGATACGCAGTATTTT
TRBV29-1	few	TRBJ2-1	TRBD1	15	CSVGIQGIFYNEQFF	TGCAGCGTGGGCATACAGGGGATTTTCTACAATGAGCAGTTCTTC